The clone carrying this TCR beta chain was recorded at least ten times. What it binds is unknown. The CDR3 runs to 15 residues. V lost 2 bases, J lost 5 bases, and 5 bases stayed unmatched. TCRdb fed the RT-PCR reads into MiXCR, producing one record per CDR3 protein. This sample yields around 160,000 distinct CDR3 sequences, of which around 9.9% are seen a single time; around 11% belongs to the top ten. This sample stems from a study of response to subunit inactivated influenza vaccine. Broader study findings: Seasonal influenza vaccination, on each occasion, was suggested by the authors to recruit few new T cells.

The origin of this receptor is a man aged 50 to 59 who received an inactivated influenza vaccine. The V gene is TRBV12-3 or TRBV12-4, the J gene TRBJ1-4, with 7 positions matching TRBD1. The source was non-naive T cells sorted from PBMCs, collected roughly 46 days after vaccination. The CDR3 spells CASSLHGTDNEKLFF. CDR3 DNA: TGTGCCAGCAGTTTACACGGGACAGACAATGAAAAACTGTTTTTT.